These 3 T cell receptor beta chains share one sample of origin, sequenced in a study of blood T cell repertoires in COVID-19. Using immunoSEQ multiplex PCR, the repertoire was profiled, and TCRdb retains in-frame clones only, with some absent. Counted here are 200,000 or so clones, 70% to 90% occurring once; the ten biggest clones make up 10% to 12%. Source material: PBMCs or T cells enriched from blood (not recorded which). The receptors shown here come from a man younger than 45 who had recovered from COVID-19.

The DNA for the CDR3 is TGTGCCAGCAGCTTAGGTCTCGTGTCGGCGGGGGTGTTCAATGAGCAGTTCTTC. This sequence encodes CASSLGLVSAGVFNEQFF. The V and J genes are TRBV7-6 and TRBJ2-1; 7 nucleotides match TRBD2. The CDR3 loop spans 18 amino acids. The germline CDR1 and CDR2 sequences are SGHVS and FNYEAQ. V lost 1 base to trimming and J lost 6 bases; unmatched junction nucleotides: 15.

The CDR3 sequence: CASSLIAGGPASTDTQYF. In nucleotides, the CDR3 is TGCGCCAGCAGCCTTATAGCGGGGGGTCCTGCTAGCACAGATACGCAGTATTTT. The genes are TRBV5-1 and TRBJ2-3; 10 bases agree with TRBD2. The CDR3 sequence is 18 residues long. CDR1 is SGHRS, CDR2 YFSETQ, per germline. With V trimmed by 4 bases and J by 0 bases, 11 bases remained unmatched.

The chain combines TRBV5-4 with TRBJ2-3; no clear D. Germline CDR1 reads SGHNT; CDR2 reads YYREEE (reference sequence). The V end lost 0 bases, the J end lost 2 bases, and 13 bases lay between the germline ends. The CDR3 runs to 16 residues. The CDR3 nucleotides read TGTGCCAGCAGCTTGGGTGGCAAAAAATACACAGATACGCAGTATTTT. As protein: CASSLGGKKYTDTQYF.